This section outlines one T cell receptor beta chain sequence together with its context. The data stem from a study of blood T cells in healthy people across ages. A second PCR of about 6 to 12 cycles used a sample-barcoded 5' primer and a J-beta primer mix. One entry per CDR3 protein, called by TCRdb with MiXCR from the 5' RACE reads. Of around 990,000 distinct CDR3 sequences listed, almost 25% were seen once; the top ten hold around 0.7%. The same sample was also used in a study of T cells of mothers and their children. That paper adds: All RNA that had been extracted was used for cDNA synthesis at around 1.4 ug per 15 ul. Sequencing got over 8 million TCR beta CDR3 reads from each mother and around 3.1 million from each child. No clones detected were persistent microchimeric T cell clones.

The origin of this receptor is a girl aged 2 to 10 in good health. Sequences were obtained from blood.

CDR3 in DNA: TGTGCCAGCAGTTTACTCGTTATGGACACCGGGGAGCTGTTTTTT. Encoded protein: CASSLLVMDTGELFF. The gene calls are TRBV12-3 or TRBV12-4 and TRBJ2-2; D is ambiguous. The CDR3 covers 15 residues. Trimming shortened V by 2 bases and J by 3 bases, and 10 bases separated the two germline ends.